The T cell receptor (beta chain) under discussion was sequenced for a study of blood T cell repertoires in COVID-19. Looking at the study overall: Samples taken during acute and convalescent COVID-19 were collected in the United States, Italy and Spain.

The protocol was immunoSEQ multiplex PCR, while the TCRdb copy is restricted to in-frame clones and leaves out a portion. The repertoire holds about 330,000 clones, with about 88% as singletons. This CDR3 has 13 residues. Germline V gene sequence: CDR1 LNHDA, CDR2 SQIVND (reference sequence). Trimming took 5 bases from V and 5 from J, leaving 12 bases between them. This receptor was obtained from a woman aged 25 to 39 who had recovered from COVID-19. Sequenced: PBMCs or T cells enriched from blood (not recorded which). The chain is built from TRBV19 and TRBJ1-1; D gene unclear. The CDR3 coding sequence is TGTGCCAGTAGTCCCTCAATCGGGACTGAAGCTTTCTTT. Translation: CASSPSIGTEAFF.